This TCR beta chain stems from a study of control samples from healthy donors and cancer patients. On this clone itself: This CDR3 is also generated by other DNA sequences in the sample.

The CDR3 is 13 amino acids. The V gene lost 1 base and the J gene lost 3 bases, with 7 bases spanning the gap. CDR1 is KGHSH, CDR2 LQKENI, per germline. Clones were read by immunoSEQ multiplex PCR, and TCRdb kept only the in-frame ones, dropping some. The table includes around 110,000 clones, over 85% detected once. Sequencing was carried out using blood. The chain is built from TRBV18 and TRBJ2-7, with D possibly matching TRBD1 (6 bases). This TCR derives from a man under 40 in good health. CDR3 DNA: TGTGCCAGCTCACCACAGGACAGCTACGAGCAGTACTTC. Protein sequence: CASSPQDSYEQYF.